This record concerns one T cell receptor (beta chain) sequence. This clonotype appeared a few times. It has no known antigen specificity. Nothing much larger sits one base from this clone, and base qualities are not available. Sequencing was performed on an Illumina HiSeq 1500. TCRdb applied fastp at Q25 and MiXCR to the public reads, then kept only in-frame beta chains. When rows share a CDR3 protein, they turn into one entry using the most common DNA and genes. The sample contains 510,000 or so distinct CDR3 sequences, less than 30% of them found a single time. The top ten clones comprise roughly an eighth of the sample. The sample belongs to a study of T cell repertoires in cytomegalovirus infection (dated by TCRdb to between 2018 and 2021). At the level of the whole study: Because public TCR beta signatures pointed to carriage of CMV infection together with the matching HLA type, the HLA type of each donor mattered for the analysis. On the study overall, not on this receptor specifically: Cumulative frequency of public TCR beta family members discriminated carriers of CMV infection plus the relevant HLA type in this cohort and an independent roughly 350-donor cohort. The ex vivo response was dominated by HLA-C-restricted CMV-specific TCR beta clonotypes, and the single most frequent clonotype in two of eight donors was supplied by these HLA-C-restricted clonotypes.

According to the germline V gene, CDR1 reads LGHNA and CDR2 reads YSLEER. The CDR3 starts with the cysteine, ends with the phenylalanine, and has 13 residues. Just CDR3 DNA is preserved here, 39 bases in frame from base 1. Trimming costs V 6 bases and J 10 bases, and their ends lie 16 bases apart. The sequencing sample was made of PBMCs. This receptor was identified in a human donor in good health (CMV status not recorded). Some clones in this sample may be carry-over from other donors' samples. The chain uses TRBV4-3 and TRBJ2-1; the D call could be TRBD1 or TRBD2, with each sharing 5 bases. The CDR3 amino acid sequence is: CASSQGPTREQFF. The nucleotides read TGCGCCAGCAGTCAGGGACCGACGAGGGAGCAGTTCTTC.